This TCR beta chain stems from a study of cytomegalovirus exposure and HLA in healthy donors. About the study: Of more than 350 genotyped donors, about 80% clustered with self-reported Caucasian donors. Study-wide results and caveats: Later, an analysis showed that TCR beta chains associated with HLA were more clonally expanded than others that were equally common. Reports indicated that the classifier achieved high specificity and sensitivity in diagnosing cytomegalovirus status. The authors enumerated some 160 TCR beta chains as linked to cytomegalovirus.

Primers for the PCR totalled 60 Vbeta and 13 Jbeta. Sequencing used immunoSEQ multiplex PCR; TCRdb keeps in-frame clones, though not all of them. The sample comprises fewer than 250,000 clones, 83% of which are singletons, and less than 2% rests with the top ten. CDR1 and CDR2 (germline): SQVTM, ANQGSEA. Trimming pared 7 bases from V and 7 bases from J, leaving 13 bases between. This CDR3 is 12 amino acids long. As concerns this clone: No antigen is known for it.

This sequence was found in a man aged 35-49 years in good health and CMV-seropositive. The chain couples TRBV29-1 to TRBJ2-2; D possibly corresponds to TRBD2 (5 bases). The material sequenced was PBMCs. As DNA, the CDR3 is TGCAGCGCCAGAGGGCCCGGCGGGGAGCTGTTTTTT. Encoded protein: CSARGPGGELFF.